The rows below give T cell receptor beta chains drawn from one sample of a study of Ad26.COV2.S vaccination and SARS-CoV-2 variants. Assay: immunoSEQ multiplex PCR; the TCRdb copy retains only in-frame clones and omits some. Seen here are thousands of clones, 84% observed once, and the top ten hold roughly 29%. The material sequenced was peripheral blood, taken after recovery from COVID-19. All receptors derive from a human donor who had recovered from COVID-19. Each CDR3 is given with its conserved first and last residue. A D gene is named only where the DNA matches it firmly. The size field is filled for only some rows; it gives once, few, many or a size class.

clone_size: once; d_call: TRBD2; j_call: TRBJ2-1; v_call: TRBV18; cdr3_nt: TGTGCCAGCTCACCGACTAGCGGGGGGGCGCATGAGCAGTTCTTC; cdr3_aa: CASSPTSGGAHEQFF
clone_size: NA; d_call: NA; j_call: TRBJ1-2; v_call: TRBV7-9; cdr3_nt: TGTGCCAGCAGCTTACGCGGGGACTATGGCTACACCTTC; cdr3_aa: CASSLRGDYGYTF
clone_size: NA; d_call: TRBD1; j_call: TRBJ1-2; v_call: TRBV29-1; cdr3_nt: TGCAGCGTTCAACAGGGGGTTGGTGGCTACACCTTC; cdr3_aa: CSVQQGVGGYTF
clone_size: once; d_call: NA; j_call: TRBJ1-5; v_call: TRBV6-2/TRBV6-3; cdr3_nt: TGTGCCAGCAGTTCCGAGTCACTTGCCTCCCAGCAGCCCCAGCATTTT; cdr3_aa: CASSSESLASQQPQHF
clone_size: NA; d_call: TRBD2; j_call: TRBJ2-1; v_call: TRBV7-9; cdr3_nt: TGTGCCAGCAGCCCCCTAGCGGGGGGGCAACTACCACCTTACAATGAGCAGTTCTTC; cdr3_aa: CASSPLAGGQLPPYNEQFF
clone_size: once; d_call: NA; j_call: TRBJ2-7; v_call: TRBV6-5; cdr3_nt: TGTGCCAGCAGTTACTCGAGATTAGAATACGAGCAGTACTTC; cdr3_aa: CASSYSRLEYEQYF
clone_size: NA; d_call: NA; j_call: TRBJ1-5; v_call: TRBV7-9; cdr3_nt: TGTGCCAGCAGCTTAGTGGGGGATAATCAGCCCCAGCATTTT; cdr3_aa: CASSLVGDNQPQHF
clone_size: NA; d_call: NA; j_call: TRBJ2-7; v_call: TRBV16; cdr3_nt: TGTGCCAGCAGCCATGGGGACGAGCAGTACTTC; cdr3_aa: CASSHGDEQYF
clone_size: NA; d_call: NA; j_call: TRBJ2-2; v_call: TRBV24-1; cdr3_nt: TGTGCCACCAGTGATTTGGTGTCCGGGGAGCTGTTTTTT; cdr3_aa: CATSDLVSGELFF
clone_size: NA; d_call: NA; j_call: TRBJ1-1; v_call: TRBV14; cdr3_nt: TGTGCCAGCAGCCTTGTGGGGGGCAATACTGAAGCTTTCTTT; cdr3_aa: CASSLVGGNTEAFF
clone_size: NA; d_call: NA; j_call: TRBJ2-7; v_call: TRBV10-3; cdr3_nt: TGTGCCATCAGTGGAACGGGTTACGAGCAGTACTTC; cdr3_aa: CAISGTGYEQYF
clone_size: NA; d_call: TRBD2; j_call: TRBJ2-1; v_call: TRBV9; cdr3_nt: TGTGCCAGCAGCATGGGACTAGCGGGAGTCCACAATGAGCAGTTCTTC; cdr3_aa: CASSMGLAGVHNEQFF
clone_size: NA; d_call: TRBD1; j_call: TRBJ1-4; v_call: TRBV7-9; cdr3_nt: TGTGCCAGCAGCCGGACAGGGGGCCCAACTAATGAAAAACTGTTTTTT; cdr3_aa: CASSRTGGPTNEKLFF
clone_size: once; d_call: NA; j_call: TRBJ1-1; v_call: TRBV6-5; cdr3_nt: TGTGCCAGCACCTTGGACGGGCAGAACACTGAAGCTTTCTTT; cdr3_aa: CASTLDGQNTEAFF
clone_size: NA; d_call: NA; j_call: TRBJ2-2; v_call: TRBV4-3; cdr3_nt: TGCGCCAGCAGCCAAGAGGGCGGGATTCTCACCGGGGAGCTGTTTTTT; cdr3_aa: CASSQEGGILTGELFF
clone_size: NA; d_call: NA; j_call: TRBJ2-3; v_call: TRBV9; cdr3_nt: TGTGCCAGCAGCCCGCACAGCACAGATACGCAGTATTTT; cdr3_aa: CASSPHSTDTQYF
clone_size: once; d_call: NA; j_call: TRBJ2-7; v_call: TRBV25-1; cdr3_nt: TGTGCCAGCAGAGCGGACCCGGAATACGAGCAGTACTTC; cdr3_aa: CASRADPEYEQYF
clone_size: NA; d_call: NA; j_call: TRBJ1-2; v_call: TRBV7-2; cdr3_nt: TGTGCCAGCAGCTTGGGGCGACGCCCTGGGGATGGCTACACCTTC; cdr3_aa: CASSLGRRPGDGYTF
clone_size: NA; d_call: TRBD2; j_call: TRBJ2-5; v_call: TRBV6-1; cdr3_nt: TGTGCCAGCAGTGAAGCGGGAGGGCCCGGGACCCAGTACTTC; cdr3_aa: CASSEAGGPGTQYF
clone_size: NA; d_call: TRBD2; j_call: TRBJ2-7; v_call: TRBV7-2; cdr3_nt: TGTGCCAGCAGCTTACCCTGGACTAGCGGGGGGGCGGACTACGAGCAGTACTTC; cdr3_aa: CASSLPWTSGGADYEQYF
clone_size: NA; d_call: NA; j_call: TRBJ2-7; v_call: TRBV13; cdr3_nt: TGTGCCAGCAGCCTCTCCACCTACGAGCAGTACTTC; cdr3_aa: CASSLSTYEQYF
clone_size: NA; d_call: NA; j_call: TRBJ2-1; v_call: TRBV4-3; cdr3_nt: TGCGCCAGCAGCGGTGGGGTAAGTTGGGACAATGAGCAGTTCTTC; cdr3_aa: CASSGGVSWDNEQFF
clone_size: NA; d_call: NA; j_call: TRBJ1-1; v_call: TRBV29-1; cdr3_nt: TGCAGCGTTGGACGAGTTGTTGTGGGCACTGAAGCTTTCTTT; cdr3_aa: CSVGRVVVGTEAFF
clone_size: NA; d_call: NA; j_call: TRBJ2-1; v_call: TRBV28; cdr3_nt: TGTGCCAGCAGTTTGGGCCCTCGTGACAATGAGCAGTTCTTC; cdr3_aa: CASSLGPRDNEQFF
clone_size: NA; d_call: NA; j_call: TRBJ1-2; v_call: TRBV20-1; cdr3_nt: TGCAGTGCTTGGACGGCGGGGGGCTACACCTTC; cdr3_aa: CSAWTAGGYTF
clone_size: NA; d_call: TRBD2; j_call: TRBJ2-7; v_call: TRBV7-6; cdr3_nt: TGTGCCAGCAGCCGCCTGCCCAACAGCGGGGTCGGTGGCGAGCAGTACTTC; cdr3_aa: CASSRLPNSGVGGEQYF
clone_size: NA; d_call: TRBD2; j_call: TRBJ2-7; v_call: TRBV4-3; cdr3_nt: TGCGCCAGCAGCCAAGAAGCTAGCGGGAGGGGACTTCTGCCTTGGGAGCAGTACTTC; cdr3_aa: CASSQEASGRGLLPWEQYF
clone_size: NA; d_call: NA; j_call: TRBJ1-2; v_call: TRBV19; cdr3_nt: TGTGCCAGTCGGAACAGGGACTATGGCTACACCTTC; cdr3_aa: CASRNRDYGYTF
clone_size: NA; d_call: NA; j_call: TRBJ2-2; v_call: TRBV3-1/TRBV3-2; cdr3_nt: TGTGCCAGCAGCCAGTACAGGGAGGGCGGGGAGCTGTTTTTT; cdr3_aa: CASSQYREGGELFF
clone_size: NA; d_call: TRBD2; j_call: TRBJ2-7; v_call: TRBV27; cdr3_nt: TGTGCCAGCAGGCCCGGGACTAGCAGGAGCTACGAGCAGTACTTC; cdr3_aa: CASRPGTSRSYEQYF
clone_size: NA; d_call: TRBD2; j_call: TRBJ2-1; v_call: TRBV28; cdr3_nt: TGTGCCAGCAGTTTCCTACTAGCGAGCTCCTACAATGAGCAGTTCTTC; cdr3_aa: CASSFLLASSYNEQFF
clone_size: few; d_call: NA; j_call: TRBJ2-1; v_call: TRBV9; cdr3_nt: TGTGCCAGCAGCGTTATGCACAATGAGCAGTTCTTC; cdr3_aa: CASSVMHNEQFF
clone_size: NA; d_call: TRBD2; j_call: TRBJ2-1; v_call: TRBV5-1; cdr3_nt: TGCGCCAGCAGCGCTTTAGCGGGAGTGTCCTACAATGAGCAGTTCTTC; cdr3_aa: CASSALAGVSYNEQFF
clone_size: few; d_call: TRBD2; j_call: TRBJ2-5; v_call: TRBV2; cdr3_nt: TGTGCCAGCAGTCCTACCCTGGGACTAGGAGAGACCCAGTACTTC; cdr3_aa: CASSPTLGLGETQYF
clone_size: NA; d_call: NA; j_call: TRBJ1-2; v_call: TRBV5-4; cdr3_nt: TGTGCCAGCAGCTTGGGCCACCCGGGGCTCTATGGCTACACCTTC; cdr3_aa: CASSLGHPGLYGYTF
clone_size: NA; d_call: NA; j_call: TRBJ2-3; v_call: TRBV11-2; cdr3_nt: TGTGCCAGCAGCCTTCGGGAAGGTATCGACACAGATACGCAGTATTTT; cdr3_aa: CASSLREGIDTDTQYF
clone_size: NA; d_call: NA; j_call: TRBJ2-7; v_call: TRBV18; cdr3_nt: TGTGCCAGCTCACCAAGCGGACAGAACTACGAGCAGTACTTC; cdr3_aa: CASSPSGQNYEQYF
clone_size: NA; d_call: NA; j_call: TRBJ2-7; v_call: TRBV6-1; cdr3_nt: TGTGCCAGCAGTGAACAGGGTAGCGAGCAGTACTTC; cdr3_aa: CASSEQGSEQYF
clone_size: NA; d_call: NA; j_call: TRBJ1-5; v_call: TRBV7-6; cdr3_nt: TGTGCCAGCAGCTTAGCTCCGGATCAGCCCCAGCATTTT; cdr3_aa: CASSLAPDQPQHF
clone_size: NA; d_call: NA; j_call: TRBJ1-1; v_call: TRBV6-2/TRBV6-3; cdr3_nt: TGTGCCAGCAGTTACTCCAGGCCAGGGTTGGAAACTGAAGCTTTCTTT; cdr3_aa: CASSYSRPGLETEAFF
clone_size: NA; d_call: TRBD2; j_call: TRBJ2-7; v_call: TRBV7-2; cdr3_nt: TGTGCCAGCAGCTTAGGGCGGGGGGGCCCCTACGAGCAGTACTTC; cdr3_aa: CASSLGRGGPYEQYF
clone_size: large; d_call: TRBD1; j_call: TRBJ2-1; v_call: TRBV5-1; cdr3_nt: TGCGCCAGCAGCGTATGGACAGGGGGCGGATATGAGCAGTTCTTC; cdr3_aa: CASSVWTGGGYEQFF
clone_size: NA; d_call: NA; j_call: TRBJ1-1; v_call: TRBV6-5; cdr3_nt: TGTGCCAGCAGTTGGGTTGGGGGACCGGTGGCTGAAGCTTTCTTT; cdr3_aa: CASSWVGGPVAEAFF
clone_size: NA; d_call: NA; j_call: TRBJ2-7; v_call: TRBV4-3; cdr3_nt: TGCGCCAGCAGCCTGGGAGCGGTGGGCTCCGAGCAGTACTTC; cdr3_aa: CASSLGAVGSEQYF
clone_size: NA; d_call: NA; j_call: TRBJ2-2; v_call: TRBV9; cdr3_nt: TGTGCCAGCAGCGTCCTCGCGGACTTATTCACCGGGGAGCTGTTTTTT; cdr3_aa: CASSVLADLFTGELFF
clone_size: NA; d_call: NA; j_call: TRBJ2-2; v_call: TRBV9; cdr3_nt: TGTGCCAGCAGCGCGGCAGGAGCTCCCGGGGAGCTGTTTTTT; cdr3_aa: CASSAAGAPGELFF
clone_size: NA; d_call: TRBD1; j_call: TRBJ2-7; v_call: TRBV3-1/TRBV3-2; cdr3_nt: TGTGCCAGCAGCCCTCAAGGACAGGCGCCGTCCTACGAGCAGTACTTC; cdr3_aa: CASSPQGQAPSYEQYF
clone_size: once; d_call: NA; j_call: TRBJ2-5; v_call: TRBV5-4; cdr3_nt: TGTGCCAGCAGCTTGGCAGGGCCAGAGACCCAGTACTTC; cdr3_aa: CASSLAGPETQYF
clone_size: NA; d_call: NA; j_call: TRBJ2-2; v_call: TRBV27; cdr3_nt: TGTGCCAGCAGTTTACGGGGGCTTAGTTCCGGGGAGCTGTTTTTT; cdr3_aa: CASSLRGLSSGELFF
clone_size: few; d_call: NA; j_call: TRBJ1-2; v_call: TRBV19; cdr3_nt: TGTGCCAGTACAGGGACAAACTATGGCTACACCTTC; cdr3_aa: CASTGTNYGYTF
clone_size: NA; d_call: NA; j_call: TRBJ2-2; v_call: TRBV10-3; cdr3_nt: TGTGCCATCAGTGACCTATCGAACACCGGGGAGCTGTTTTTT; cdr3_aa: CAISDLSNTGELFF
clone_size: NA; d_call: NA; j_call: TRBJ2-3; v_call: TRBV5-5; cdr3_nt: TGTGCCAGCAGAAATCGGGACCTCCAGATCACAGATACGCAGTATTTT; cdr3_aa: CASRNRDLQITDTQYF
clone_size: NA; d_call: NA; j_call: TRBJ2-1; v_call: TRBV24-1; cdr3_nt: TGTGCCACCAGTGATCCCGGGACTTACTCCTACAATGAGCAGTTCTTC; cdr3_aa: CATSDPGTYSYNEQFF
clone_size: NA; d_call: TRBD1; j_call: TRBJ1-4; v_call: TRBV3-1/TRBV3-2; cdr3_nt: TGTGCCAGCAGCCAAGATTACAGGACAGGGGGCTTCAATGAAAAACTGTTTTTT; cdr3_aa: CASSQDYRTGGFNEKLFF
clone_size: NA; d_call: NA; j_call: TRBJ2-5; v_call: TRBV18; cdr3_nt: TGTGCCAGCTCACCAGGGCAAGAGACCCAGTACTTC; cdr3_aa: CASSPGQETQYF
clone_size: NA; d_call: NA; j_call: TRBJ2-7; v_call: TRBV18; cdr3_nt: TGTGCCAGCTCACCTTCTGTCGGGACAAAAGCCTACGAGCAGTACTTC; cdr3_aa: CASSPSVGTKAYEQYF
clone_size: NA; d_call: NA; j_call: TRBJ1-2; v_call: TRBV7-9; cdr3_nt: TGTGCCAGCAGCTCGGCGTTACCAGCGGACAGAGGCTACACCTTC; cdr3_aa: CASSSALPADRGYTF
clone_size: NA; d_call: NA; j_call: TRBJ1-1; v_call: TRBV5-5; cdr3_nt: TGTGCCAGCAGTTGGGGACAGAACACTGAAGCTTTCTTT; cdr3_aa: CASSWGQNTEAFF